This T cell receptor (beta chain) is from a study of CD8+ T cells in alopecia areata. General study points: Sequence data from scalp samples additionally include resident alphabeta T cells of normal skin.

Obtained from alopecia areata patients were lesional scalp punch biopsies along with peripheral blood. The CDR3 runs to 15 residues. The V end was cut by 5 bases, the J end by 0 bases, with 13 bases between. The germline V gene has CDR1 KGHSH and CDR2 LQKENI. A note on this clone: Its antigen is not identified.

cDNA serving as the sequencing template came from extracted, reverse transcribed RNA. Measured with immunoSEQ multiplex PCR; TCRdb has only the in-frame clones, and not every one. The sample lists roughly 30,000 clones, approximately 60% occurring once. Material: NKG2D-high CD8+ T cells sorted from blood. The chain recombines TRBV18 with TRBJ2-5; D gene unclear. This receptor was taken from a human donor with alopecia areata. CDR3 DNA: TGTGCCAGCTCAGGCCTGACATTGTACCAAGAGACCCAGTACTTC. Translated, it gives CASSGLTLYQETQYF.